The T cell receptor (beta chain) under discussion was sequenced for a study of cytomegalovirus exposure and HLA in healthy donors. Overall study context: Most genotyped donors, about four fifths of around 370, had Caucasian-associated genetic ancestry. Study-wide findings and caveats: Relative to equally common others, HLA-associated TCR beta chains showed greater clonal expansion in a later analysis. Per published accounts, TCR beta sequences correctly predicted the HLA-A and HLA-B alleles of most subjects.

At collection, donors were nominally healthy, but unrecorded immune exposures were probable. Trimming removed 2 bases at V and 1 base at J, with 20 bases between. CDR1 MDHEN and CDR2 SYDVKM come from the germline V gene. The CDR3 runs 18 residues. In the case of this clone: Its antigen is still unknown.

The PCR contained 60 Vbeta and 13 Jbeta primers. Method: immunoSEQ multiplex PCR; TCRdb's copy keeps in-frame clones and lacks some. The sample consists of 98,000 or so clones, roughly three quarters of them appearing once. V usage is TRBV28 and J usage is TRBJ1-2; D unclear. The sample consisted of PBMCs. The origin of this receptor is a woman in her 40s in good health and CMV-seronegative. The CDR3 sequence: CASSLRAGRRISNYGYTF. The CDR3 DNA reads TGTGCCAGCAGTTTACGGGCGGGTCGCAGGATCAGTAACTATGGCTACACCTTC.